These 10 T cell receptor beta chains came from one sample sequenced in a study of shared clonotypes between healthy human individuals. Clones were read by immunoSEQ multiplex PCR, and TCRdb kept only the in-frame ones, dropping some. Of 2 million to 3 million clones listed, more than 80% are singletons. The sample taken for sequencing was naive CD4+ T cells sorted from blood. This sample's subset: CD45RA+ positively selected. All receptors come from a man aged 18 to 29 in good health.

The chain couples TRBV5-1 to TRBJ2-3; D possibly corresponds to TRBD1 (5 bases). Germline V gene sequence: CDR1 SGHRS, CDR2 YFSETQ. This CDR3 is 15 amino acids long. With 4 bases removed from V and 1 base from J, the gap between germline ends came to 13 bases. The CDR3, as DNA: TGCGCCAGCAGCCAGACAGATCCTGGCACAGATACGCAGTATTTT. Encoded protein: CASSQTDPGTDTQYF.

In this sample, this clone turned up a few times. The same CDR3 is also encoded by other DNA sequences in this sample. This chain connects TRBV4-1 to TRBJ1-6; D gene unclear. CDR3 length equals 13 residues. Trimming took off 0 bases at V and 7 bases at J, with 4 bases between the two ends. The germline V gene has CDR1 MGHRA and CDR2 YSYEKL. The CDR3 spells CASSQEGNSPLHF. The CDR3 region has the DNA TGCGCCAGCAGCCAAGAGGGGAATTCACCCCTCCACTTT.

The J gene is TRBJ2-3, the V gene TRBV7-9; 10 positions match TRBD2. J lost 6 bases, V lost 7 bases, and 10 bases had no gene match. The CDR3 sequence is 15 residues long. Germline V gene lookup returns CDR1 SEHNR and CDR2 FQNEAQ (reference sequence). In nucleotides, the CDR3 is TGTGCCAGCACCCAGGGAACTAGCGGGGCCGATACGCAGTATTTT. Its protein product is CASTQGTSGADTQYF. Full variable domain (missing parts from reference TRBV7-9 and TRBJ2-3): DTGVSQNPRHKITKRGQNVTFRCDPISEHNRLYWYRQTLGQGPEFLTYFQNEAQLEKSRLLSDRFSAERPKGSFSTLEIQRTEQGDSAMYLCASTQGTSGADTQYFGPGTRLTVL.

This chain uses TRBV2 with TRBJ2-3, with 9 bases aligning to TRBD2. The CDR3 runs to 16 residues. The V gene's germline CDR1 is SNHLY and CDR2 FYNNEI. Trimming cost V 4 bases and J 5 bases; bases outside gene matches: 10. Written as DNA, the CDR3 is TGTGCCAGCAGTGTAGGCGGGGGGGCCTCCGGAGATACGCAGTATTTT. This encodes CASSVGGGASGDTQYF.

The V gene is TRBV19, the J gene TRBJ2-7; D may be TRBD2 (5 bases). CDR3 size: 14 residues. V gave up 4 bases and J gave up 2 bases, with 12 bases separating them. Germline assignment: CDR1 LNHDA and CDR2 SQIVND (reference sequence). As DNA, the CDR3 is TGTGCCAGTAGTAAGCGGTCACCTACCTACGAGCAGTACTTC. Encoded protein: CASSKRSPTYEQYF.

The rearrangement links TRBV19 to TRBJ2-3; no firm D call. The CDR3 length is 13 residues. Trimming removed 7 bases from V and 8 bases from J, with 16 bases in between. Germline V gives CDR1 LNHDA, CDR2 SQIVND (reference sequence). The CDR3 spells CASITPGQGTQYF. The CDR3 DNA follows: TGTGCCAGTATTACCCCAGGTCAAGGTACGCAGTATTTT.

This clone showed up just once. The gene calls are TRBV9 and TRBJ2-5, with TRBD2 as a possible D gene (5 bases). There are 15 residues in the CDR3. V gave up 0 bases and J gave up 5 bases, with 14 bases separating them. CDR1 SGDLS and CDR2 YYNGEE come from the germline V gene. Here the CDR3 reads CASSVAASTWETQYF. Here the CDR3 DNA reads TGTGCCAGCAGCGTAGCGGCTAGCACATGGGAGACCCAGTACTTC.

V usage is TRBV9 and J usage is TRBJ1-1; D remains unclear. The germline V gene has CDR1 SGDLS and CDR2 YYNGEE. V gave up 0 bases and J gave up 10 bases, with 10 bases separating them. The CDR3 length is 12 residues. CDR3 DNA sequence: TGTGCCAGCAGCGTAGAGGGCCCCGCAGCTTTCTTT. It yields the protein CASSVEGPAAFF.

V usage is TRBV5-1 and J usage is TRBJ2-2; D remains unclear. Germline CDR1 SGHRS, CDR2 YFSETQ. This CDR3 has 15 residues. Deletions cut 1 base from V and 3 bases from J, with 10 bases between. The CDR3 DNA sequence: TGCGCCAGCAGCTTGAGGATGTCTTACACCGGGGAGCTGTTTTTT. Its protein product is CASSLRMSYTGELFF.

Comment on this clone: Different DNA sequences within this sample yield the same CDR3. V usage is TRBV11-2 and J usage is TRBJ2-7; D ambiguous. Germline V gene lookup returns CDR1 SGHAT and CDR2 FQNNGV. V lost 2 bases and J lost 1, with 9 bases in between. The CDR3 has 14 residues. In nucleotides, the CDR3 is TGTGCCAGCAGCTTAAGGGTTTCGTCCTACGAGCAGTACTTC. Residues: CASSLRVSSYEQYF.